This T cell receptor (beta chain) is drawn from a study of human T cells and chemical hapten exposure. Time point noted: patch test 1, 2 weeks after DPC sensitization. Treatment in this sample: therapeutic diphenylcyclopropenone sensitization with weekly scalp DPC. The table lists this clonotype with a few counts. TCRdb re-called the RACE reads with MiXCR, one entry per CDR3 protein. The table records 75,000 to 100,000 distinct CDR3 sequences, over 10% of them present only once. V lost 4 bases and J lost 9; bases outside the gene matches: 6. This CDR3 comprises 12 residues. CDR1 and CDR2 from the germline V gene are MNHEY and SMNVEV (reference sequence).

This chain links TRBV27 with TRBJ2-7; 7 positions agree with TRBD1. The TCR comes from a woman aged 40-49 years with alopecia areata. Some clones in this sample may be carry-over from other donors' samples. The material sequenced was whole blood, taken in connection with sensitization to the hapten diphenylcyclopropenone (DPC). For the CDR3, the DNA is TGTGCCAGCAGTTCAATCCGGGACAGGCAGTACTTC. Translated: CASSSIRDRQYF.